A single sample gave rise to the 26 T cell receptor beta chains below, sequenced in a study of CD8 T cells in ankylosing spondylitis. TCRdb recomputed calls from the 5' RACE reads with MiXCR, one row per CDR3 protein. Of some 240,000 distinct CDR3 sequences listed, 15% to 20% are singletons. The material sequenced was blood, either unsorted or a sorted T cell fraction (not recorded which). These receptors all stem from a male donor with ankylosing spondylitis or in good health (not recorded which).

The rearrangement uses TRBV29-1 and TRBJ2-7, with 8 positions matching TRBD1. Germline V lookup: CDR1 SQVTM, CDR2 ANQGSEA. After removal of 1 base from V and 6 bases from J, the junction contained 14 bases not matched to a gene. There are 16 residues in the CDR3. CDR3 region: CSVEGAWYGQGGEQYF. The CDR3 DNA is TGCAGCGTTGAAGGTGCGTGGTACGGACAGGGAGGCGAGCAGTACTTC.

This clonotype was seen many times. The chain combines TRBV4-3 with TRBJ2-3, with 11 bases that match TRBD1. Germline lookup yields CDR1 LGHNA and CDR2 YSLEER. V trimming: 4 bases; J trimming: 6 bases; junction bases outside the gene matches: 9. This CDR3 is built from 16 residues. The CDR3 nucleotides read TGCGCCAGCAGCCCCCGGGACAGGGGGTATGGGGATACGCAGTATTTT. Protein product: CASSPRDRGYGDTQYF.

This clonotype was observed a few times. The chain uses TRBV29-1 and TRBJ2-5, with D uncertain. In germline, CDR1 is SQVTM, CDR2 ANQGSEA. V shed 4 bases and J shed 4 bases, with 19 bases lying between them. There are 15 residues in the CDR3. The DNA of the CDR3 is TGCAGCGTTGTGCCCTTAGGCTGGCCGGGAGAGACCCAGTACTTC. Its protein product is CSVVPLGWPGETQYF.

The count of this clonotype is one. V and J are TRBV4-2 and TRBJ2-7; D is unresolved. Germline CDR1 is LGHNA and CDR2 is YNFKEQ. Trimming stripped 1 base from V and 3 bases from J, with 13 bases between. The CDR3 is made up of 15 amino acids. The CDR3: CASSQGSAEDYEQYF. The CDR3 DNA sequence: TGTGCCAGCAGCCAAGGATCGGCTGAGGACTACGAGCAGTACTTC.

The chain uses TRBV5-4 and TRBJ2-3; 12 bases match TRBD2. Germline V lookup: CDR1 SGHNT, CDR2 YYREEE (reference sequence). There are 20 residues in the CDR3. V was pared by 0 bases and J by 2 bases, with 13 bases of the junction left unmatched. As DNA, the CDR3 is TGTGCCAGCAGCTTGGCCTACGGCGGGACTAGCGGGCCGATCACAGATACGCAGTATTTT. It specifies CASSLAYGGTSGPITDTQYF. Filled out from reference TRBV5-4 and TRBJ2-3, the complete variable domain reads ETGVTQSPTHLIKTRGQQVTLRCSSQSGHNTVSWYQQALGQGPQFIFQYYREEENGRGNFPPRFSGLQFPNYSSELNVNALELDDSALYLCASSLAYGGTSGPITDTQYFGPGTRLTVL.

The chain uses TRBV6-2 or TRBV6-3 and TRBJ1-2; 7 nucleotides agree with TRBD1. V trimming: 5 bases; J trimming: 2 bases; junction bases outside the gene matches: 8. Germline CDR1 is MNHEY and CDR2 is SVGEGT. The CDR3 has 15 residues. The CDR3 protein is CASSDLDRNNYGYTF. The CDR3 DNA sequence: TGTGCCAGCAGTGACTTGGACAGGAACAACTATGGCTACACCTTC.

On this clonotype: Its ends do not fully match the called genes, so a read error is possible. Here the CDR3 reads CASSPGGSGCTF. The CDR3 region has the DNA TGTGCCAGCAGCCCCGGGGGTAGTGGCTGCACCTTC. The chain joins TRBV5-5 to TRBJ1-2, with D possibly matching TRBD1 (5 bases). The germline V gene has CDR1 SGHKS and CDR2 YYEKEE (reference sequence). The CDR3 is 12 amino acids.

This clonotype has at least ten counts. The chain is built from TRBV19 and TRBJ2-7; 9 bases fit TRBD2. This CDR3 comprises 17 residues. CDR1 is LNHDA and CDR2 is SQIVND in the germline V gene (reference sequence). After removal of 5 bases from V and 2 bases from J, the junction contained 13 bases not matched to a gene. The CDR3 reads CASSPRGSGSPPYEQYF. The CDR3 region has the DNA TGTGCCAGTAGTCCCCGAGGTAGCGGGAGCCCACCCTACGAGCAGTACTTC.

The gene calls are TRBV5-6 and TRBJ2-7; D not certain. Trimming stripped 4 bases from V and 5 bases from J, with 13 bases between. This CDR3 has 13 amino acids. Germline V gene data show CDR1 as SGHDT and CDR2 as YYEEEE. The CDR3 nucleotides read TGTGCCAGCAGCCTAACAAGTTCCAACGAGCAGTACTTC. Residues: CASSLTSSNEQYF.

The chain recombines TRBV5-5 with TRBJ2-1; D not certain. This CDR3 region has 11 residues. Germline CDR1 and CDR2: SGHKS and YYEKEE (reference sequence). V lost 0 bases to trimming and J lost 13 bases, with 8 bases between them. For the CDR3, the DNA is TGTGCCAGCAGCTTGGGTCTTTTCCAGTTCTTC. Translation: CASSLGLFQFF.

This clonotype was seen more than once but under ten times. Because the CDR3's place on the DNA is in doubt, the DNA is left out and the CDR3 is given as listed by TCRdb. This rearrangement joins TRBV21-1 to TRBJ2-5; TRBD2 is the table's D call and was not checked against the DNA. TRBV21-1 is noted as a pseudogene. The CDR3 totals 17 residues, both ends included. The chain's CDR3 is CASSKVGSGIVRETQYF.

J is TRBJ2-3 and V is TRBV29-1, with 7 bases that match TRBD1. V dropped 2 bases and J dropped 4; count of bases not matched to a gene: 18. The CDR3 is made up of 18 amino acids. Germline V CDR1 and CDR2: SQVTM, ANQGSEA. The CDR3 DNA sequence: TGCAGCGTTGAACCCCCCATCACGGGGACAGAGTATGCAGATACGCAGTATTTT. Its protein product is CSVEPPITGTEYADTQYF.

At least ten counts were recorded for this clonotype. This chain connects TRBV29-1 to TRBJ2-7; TRBD1 matches at 9 bases. V shed 6 bases and J 11 bases; nucleotides not matched to a gene: 20. The CDR3 contains 15 residues. Per the germline V gene, CDR1 is SQVTM and CDR2 is ANQGSEA. CDR3 nucleotides: TGCAGCGTCGTTAACCTTCCCGGACAGGGGACTATTGAGTACTTC. Protein: CSVVNLPGQGTIEYF.

The CDR3 DNA is TGTGCCAGCAGCTTATCGGACAGGGAGAACACTGAAGCTTTCTTT. Its protein product is CASSLSDRENTEAFF. V and J are TRBV7-6 and TRBJ1-1; the match to TRBD1 covers 8 bases. The junction had 3 bases not matched to a gene; V was cut back by 2 bases and J by 1 base. Germline CDR1 SGHVS, CDR2 FNYEAQ. The CDR3 is made up of 15 amino acids. The entire variable domain, with the rest obtained from reference TRBV7-6 and TRBJ1-1, is as follows: GAGVSQSPRYKVTKRGQDVALRCDPISGHVSLYWYRQALGQGPEFLTYFNYEAQQDKSGLPNDRFSAERPEGSISTLTIQRTEQRDSAMYRCASSLSDRENTEAFFGQGTRLTVV.

The V call is TRBV7-3, the J call TRBJ1-1, with 8 bases aligning to TRBD1. The V segment lost 5 bases and the J segment 4 bases; nucleotides outside the gene matches: 9. Per germline, CDR1 SGHTA and CDR2 FQGTGA. CDR3 length: 15 amino acids. The CDR3 sequence is CASSPTGGGGTEAFF. CDR3 DNA: TGTGCCAGCAGCCCCACAGGGGGGGGAGGCACTGAAGCTTTCTTT.

This clonotype showed up just a few times. The chain links TRBV29-1 to TRBJ2-7; D possibly uses TRBD1 or TRBD2 (6 bases each). The CDR3 has 13 amino acids. V lost 4 bases, J lost 0 bases, and 10 bases lay in between. Germline V CDR1 and CDR2: SQVTM, ANQGSEA. The CDR3 coding sequence is TGCAGCGTTGTGGAGGGACACTCCTACGAGCAGTACTTC. This sequence encodes CSVVEGHSYEQYF.

The genes are TRBV25-1 and TRBJ2-1; TRBD2 matches at 12 bases. Germline V CDR1 and CDR2: MGHDK, SYGVNS. V dropped 4 bases and J dropped 4; count of bases not matched to a gene: 11. This CDR3 spans 18 amino acids. DNA for the CDR3: TGTGCCAGCAGTGGGCTAGCGGGAGGGCCTGGCGATTACAATGAGCAGTTCTTC. Protein sequence: CASSGLAGGPGDYNEQFF.

The V and J genes are TRBV6-2 or TRBV6-3 and TRBJ2-7; D gene uncertain. V lost 0 bases and J lost 9, with 9 bases in between. The CDR3 is made up of 12 amino acids. In germline, CDR1 is MNHEY, CDR2 SVGEGT. The CDR3 DNA reads as TGTGCCAGCAGTTACTCGTCGAGCTTGCAGTACTTC. Translation gives CASSYSSSLQYF.

A few counts support this clonotype. This chain links TRBV15 with TRBJ2-3, with 10 bases identical to TRBD2. In germline, CDR1 is LNHNV, CDR2 YYDKDF (reference sequence). V lost 4 bases to trimming and J lost 0 bases; unmatched junction nucleotides: 4. The CDR3 length is 16 residues. The CDR3, as DNA: TGTGCCACCAGCACTGGACTAGCGGCCAGCACAGATACGCAGTATTTT. Its protein product is CATSTGLAASTDTQYF.

This clonotype was counted ten times or more. The CDR3 spells CASSPGGGQYNEQFF. In nucleotides, the CDR3 is TGCGCCAGCAGCCCCGGCGGGGGCCAGTACAATGAGCAGTTCTTC. The chain is built from TRBV4-1 and TRBJ2-1, with D possibly being TRBD2 (7 bases). V was shortened by 4 bases and J by 4 bases, with 14 bases between the two germline ends. Looked up from germline, CDR1 is MGHRA and CDR2 is YSYEKL. This CDR3 is built from 15 residues.

This clonotype appeared many times. The gene calls are TRBV29-1 and TRBJ2-1, with TRBD2 identical over 10 bases. With 4 bases clipped from V and 9 bases from J, the junction kept 12 bases outside the gene matches. This CDR3 has 15 amino acids. Per the germline V gene, CDR1 is SQVTM and CDR2 is ANQGSEA. CDR3 DNA: TGCAGCGTTGTTGTAGCGGGAGGCCCTGCCAGTGAGCAGTTCTTC. Amino acid sequence: CSVVVAGGPASEQFF.

The V call is TRBV2, the J call TRBJ2-1, with TRBD1 identical over 7 bases. After removal of 4 bases from V and 2 bases from J, the junction contained 5 bases not matched to a gene. This CDR3 is 15 amino acids long. Germline CDR1 reads SNHLY; CDR2 reads FYNNEI. CDR3 region: CASSGVQGTYNEQFF. In DNA, the CDR3 is TGTGCCAGCAGTGGAGTACAGGGGACCTACAATGAGCAGTTCTTC.

The CDR3 DNA reads as TGTGCCAGCAGCCCCTCCCCGGGACTAGCTTCCGGGGAGCTGTTTTTT. This codes for CASSPSPGLASGELFF. The chain employs TRBV3-1 and TRBJ2-2, with 9 bases fitting TRBD2. Germline trimming cut 4 bases from V and 6 bases from J; bases unmatched to any gene: 9. CDR3 length: 16 amino acids. In germline, CDR1 is LGHDT, CDR2 YNNKEL (reference sequence).

The V gene is TRBV27, the J gene TRBJ1-2, with unresolved D. This CDR3 has 14 residues. V gave up 6 bases and J gave up 0 bases, with 11 bases separating them. Germline CDR1 MNHEY, CDR2 SMNVEV (reference sequence). As DNA, the CDR3 is TGTGCCAGCAGCACCAGCCCCGCTAACTATGGCTACACCTTC. This codes for CASSTSPANYGYTF.

The sample holds a few counts of this clonotype. The V gene is TRBV4-1, the J gene TRBJ2-7, with TRBD1 matching 8 bases. Germline lookup yields CDR1 MGHRA and CDR2 YSYEKL. V shed 3 bases, J shed 3 bases, and the junction held 10 bases outside the gene matches. This CDR3 region has 16 residues. CDR3 nucleotide sequence: TGCGCCAGCAGCCAGGGGGTGACAGGGGCCGTCTACGAGCAGTACTTC. This codes for CASSQGVTGAVYEQYF.

This clonotype was seen more than once but under ten times. This chain joins TRBV12-5 and TRBJ2-7; TRBD1 aligns across 10 bases. Germline loops: CDR1 LGHNT, CDR2 FRNRAP. V gave up 4 bases and J gave up 3 bases; unmatched junction bases: 9. CDR3 length: 16 residues. CDR3 loop: CASGSPPGQGNYEQYF. Here the CDR3 DNA reads TGTGCTAGTGGTTCCCCTCCGGGACAGGGGAACTACGAGCAGTACTTC.